Sequencing of this TCR beta chain was carried out in a study of blood T cell repertoires in COVID-19. The data were produced by immunoSEQ multiplex PCR, yet TCRdb's version contains in-frame clones alone and is incomplete. The sample lists 270,000 or so clones, about 89% occurring once. Remarks on this clone: One end of the junction fails to match germline, which may point to a read error.

The sequenced material came from peripheral blood. The sequence came from a woman in her thirties or forties who had recovered from COVID-19.

The CDR3 sequence is CASSVAGETTIYF. DNA for the CDR3: TGTGCCAGCAGCGTAGCAGGGGAAACCACCATATATTTT. This sequence joins TRBV7-8 and TRBJ1-3, with D possibly TRBD1 on 6 matching bases. The germline gives CDR1 SGHVS, CDR2 FQNEAQ. The CDR3 contains 13 residues. Supplemented by reference TRBV7-8 and TRBJ1-3, the full variable domain reads GAGVSQSPRYKVAKRGQDVALRCDPISGHVSLFWYQQALGQGPEFLTYFQNEAQLDKSGLPSDRFFAERPEGSVSTLKIQRTQQEDSAVYLCASSVAGETTIYFGEGSWLTVV.